This passage covers 28 T cell receptor beta chains from one sample sequenced in a study of cytomegalovirus exposure and HLA in healthy donors. Assay: immunoSEQ multiplex PCR; the TCRdb copy retains only in-frame clones and omits some. The repertoire has fewer than 200,000 clones, approximately 84% of them found once; the top ten carry approximately 3%. Sequencing used PBMCs. These receptors were obtained from a young woman in good health and CMV-seropositive.

In this sample, this clone turned up once. This chain links TRBV19 with TRBJ1-6; weak D call: TRBD1 (6 bases). Germline values: CDR1 LNHDA, CDR2 SQIVND (reference sequence). The CDR3 is 15 residues long. V was pared by 6 bases and J by 8 bases, with 17 bases between. CDR3 in amino acids: CASSRGLRGHSPLHF. The CDR3, as DNA: TGTGCCAGTAGCCGGGGTCTCAGGGGTCATTCACCCCTCCACTTT.

The chain employs TRBV18 and TRBJ2-4; TRBD2 might be the D (7 bases). Germline assignment: CDR1 KGHSH and CDR2 LQKENI. This CDR3 comprises 15 residues. The germline V and J ends were trimmed by 2 bases and 7 bases, with 15 bases remaining between them. The CDR3 reads CASSPNGGASNIQYF. CDR3 coding DNA: TGTGCCAGCTCACCAAATGGGGGGGCCTCGAACATTCAGTACTTC.

V gene TRBV5-6 combines with J gene TRBJ2-2; 8 positions agree with TRBD1. Germline CDR1 SGHDT, CDR2 YYEEEE. V was pared by 1 base and J by 4 bases, with 3 bases of the junction left unmatched. The CDR3 length is 15 residues. Here the CDR3 reads CASSLWTGLTGELFF. Here the CDR3 DNA reads TGTGCCAGCAGCTTGTGGACAGGGCTCACCGGGGAGCTGTTTTTT.

The CDR3 coding sequence is TGTGCCAGCAGGGGAGCGGGGCCGAGGGGCACAGATACGCAGTATTTT. It specifies CASRGAGPRGTDTQYF. V usage is TRBV2 and J usage is TRBJ2-3, with 7 positions matching TRBD2. The J segment lost 1 base and the V segment lost 6 bases, leaving 10 bases of the junction unmatched. CDR3 length: 16 residues. Germline lookup yields CDR1 SNHLY and CDR2 FYNNEI.

This clone was picked up one time. The chain links TRBV7-2 to TRBJ1-5; the D is unclear. The CDR3 has 15 residues. The germline V gene has CDR1 SGHTA and CDR2 FQGNSA. Trimming left V 1 base short and J 0 bases short, with 7 bases between. CDR3 region: CASSLGQSSNQPQHF. CDR3 bases: TGTGCCAGCAGCTTAGGCCAGTCTAGCAATCAGCCCCAGCATTTT.

The chain links TRBV4-2 to TRBJ1-2; weak D call: TRBD1 (6 bases). The CDR3 covers 13 residues. Trimming took off 4 bases at V and 8 bases at J, with 14 bases between the two ends. The germline V gene has CDR1 LGHNA and CDR2 YNFKEQ. CDR3 nucleotides: TGTGCCAGCAGCCTCCCGGGGGGGGCCGGCTACACCTTC. Translating gives CASSLPGGAGYTF.

This chain uses TRBV5-6 with TRBJ1-1, with 7 bases matching TRBD1. The V segment lost 2 bases and the J segment 1 base; nucleotides outside the gene matches: 2. The CDR3 is 14 residues long. Germline V gene data show CDR1 as SGHDT and CDR2 as YYEEEE. CDR3 protein: CASSFGQANTEAFF. In nucleotides, the CDR3 is TGTGCCAGCAGCTTTGGACAGGCGAACACTGAAGCTTTCTTT.

The chain links TRBV5-5 to TRBJ2-5; D possibly corresponds to TRBD1 (5 bases). The germline CDR1 and CDR2 sequences are SGHKS and YYEKEE (reference sequence). The CDR3 consists of 15 residues. Trimming stripped 4 bases from V and 5 bases from J, with 18 bases between. CDR3: CASSLPGQGFETQYF. CDR3 sequence (DNA): TGTGCCAGCAGCCTCCCCGGGCAGGGTTTTGAGACCCAGTACTTC. Full variable domain (rest looked up from reference TRBV5-5 and TRBJ2-5): DAGVTQSPTHLIKTRGQQVTLRCSPISGHKSVSWYQQVLGQGPQFIFQYYEKEERGRGNFPDRFSARQFPNYSSELNVNALLLGDSALYLCASSLPGQGFETQYFGPGTRLLVL.

This sequence joins TRBV5-4 and TRBJ2-7; TRBD2 is a possible D gene (6 bases). Germline V gene sequence: CDR1 SGHNT, CDR2 YYREEE (reference sequence). The germline V and J ends were trimmed by 0 bases and 0 bases, with 10 bases remaining between them. The CDR3 is 15 amino acids. The CDR3 DNA follows: TGTGCCAGCAGCTTGGTCCCGGGGGACTCCTACGAGCAGTACTTC. Amino acids: CASSLVPGDSYEQYF.

This clone came up once. The chain has TRBV9 and TRBJ2-7; D may be TRBD1 (5 bases). The CDR3 is made up of 12 amino acids. V dropped 4 bases and J dropped 3 bases, with 8 bases sitting between them. Germline-derived CDR1 and CDR2 are SGDLS and YYNGEE. The CDR3: CASSQDSYEQYF. CDR3 DNA sequence: TGTGCCAGCAGCCAAGACAGCTACGAGCAGTACTTC.

The chain couples TRBV6-5 to TRBJ1-4, with D uncertain. Per germline, CDR1 MNHEY and CDR2 SVGAGI. Trimming shortened V by 6 bases and J by 0 bases, and 8 bases separated the two germline ends. CDR3 size: 14 residues. The CDR3 protein is CASRAVATNEKLFF. The CDR3 DNA sequence: TGTGCCAGCAGAGCGGTAGCAACTAATGAAAAACTGTTTTTT.

The chain has TRBV9 and TRBJ1-1; no definite D call. Trimming stripped 1 base from V and 4 bases from J, with 11 bases between. Germline V gene lookup returns CDR1 SGDLS and CDR2 YYNGEE. This CDR3 region has 14 residues. CDR3 region: CASSVNPGATEAFF. The CDR3 nucleotides read TGTGCCAGCAGCGTAAATCCAGGCGCCACTGAAGCTTTCTTT.

The chain combines TRBV5-1 with TRBJ2-1; TRBD1 aligns across 8 bases. V lost 0 bases to trimming and J lost 7 bases; unmatched junction nucleotides: 6. The length of the CDR3 is 15 residues. Germline-derived CDR1 and CDR2 are SGHRS and YFSETQ. The CDR3 is CASSLAGQGTNEQFF. In DNA, the CDR3 is TGCGCCAGCAGCTTGGCCGGACAGGGCACTAATGAGCAGTTCTTC.

This rearrangement joins TRBV18 to TRBJ1-1; no definite D call. Germline CDR1 reads KGHSH; CDR2 reads LQKENI. This CDR3 has 13 residues. Trimming pared 6 bases from V and 1 base from J, leaving 9 bases between. The CDR3 nucleotides read TGTGCCAGCTCCGCCGCGGGGAACACTGAAGCTTTCTTT. Amino acid sequence: CASSAAGNTEAFF.

CDR3 in amino acids: CASSDRGPYNEQFF. The CDR3 bases are TGTGCCAGCAGTGACAGGGGCCCCTACAATGAGCAGTTCTTC. The rearrangement uses TRBV11-2 and TRBJ2-1; TRBD1 matches 8 bases. Germline V gene sequence: CDR1 SGHAT, CDR2 FQNNGV. J was trimmed by 2 bases and V by 6 bases; bases with no gene match: 3. The CDR3 sequence is 14 residues long.

The rearrangement uses TRBV6-6 and TRBJ1-2, with a possible D match to TRBD1 (6 bases). From germline, CDR1 is MNHNY and CDR2 SVGAGI (reference sequence). The V and J ends lost 7 bases and 5 bases respectively, with 11 bases between them. This CDR3 region has 12 residues. In DNA form, the CDR3 reads TGTGCCAGCACCGACCAGGGGTATGGCTACACCTTC. Protein sequence: CASTDQGYGYTF.

The chain combines TRBV5-4 with TRBJ1-2; 7 nucleotides align to TRBD1. J gave up 2 bases and V 5 bases, and 3 bases lay outside the gene matches. The germline V gene has CDR1 SGHNT and CDR2 YYREEE (reference sequence). This CDR3 is 13 amino acids long. The DNA for the CDR3 is TGTGCCAGCAGAACACAGGGGAACTATGGCTACACCTTC. Translating it yields CASRTQGNYGYTF.

The chain uses TRBV19 and TRBJ2-7; 7 bases line up with TRBD2. The CDR3 has 13 residues. V lost 6 bases and J lost 5; bases outside the gene matches: 7. Per the germline V gene, CDR1 is LNHDA and CDR2 is SQIVND (reference sequence). CDR3 bases: TGTGCCAGTAGAGGACCCGGGGGGAACGAGCAGTACTTC. This translates into CASRGPGGNEQYF.

The chain is built from TRBV28 and TRBJ2-1; TRBD2 matches at 11 bases. This CDR3 region has 16 residues. Germline CDR1 MDHEN, CDR2 SYDVKM. Trimming took 5 bases from V and 8 from J; bases not matched to a gene: 11. CDR3 amino acids: CASSAQIAGGSHEQFF. The CDR3 DNA is TGTGCCAGCAGTGCCCAAATAGCGGGGGGGTCTCATGAGCAGTTCTTC.

The table lists this clone with a count of one. The rearrangement uses TRBV25-1 and TRBJ1-2; D gene uncertain. Trimming shortened V by 0 bases and J by 2 bases, and 4 bases separated the two germline ends. The germline CDR1 and CDR2 sequences are MGHDK and SYGVNS. The CDR3 consists of 13 residues. CDR3: CASSEYENYGYTF. The CDR3 bases are TGTGCCAGCAGTGAATATGAGAACTATGGCTACACCTTC.

The gene calls are TRBV7-9 and TRBJ2-1, with D maybe TRBD1 (6 bases). CDR1 is SEHNR, CDR2 FQNEAQ, per germline (reference sequence). The V end was cut by 6 bases, the J end by 8 bases, with 17 bases between. The CDR3 has 14 residues. This chain's CDR3 is CASSYLQGSHEQFF. CDR3 nucleotide sequence: TGTGCCAGCAGTTACCTACAGGGTAGCCATGAGCAGTTCTTC.

The rearrangement joins TRBV5-1 to TRBJ1-2; unclear D gene. The CDR3 is 13 amino acids. Between the trimmed V and J ends, which lost 0 bases and 4 bases, there was a span of 7 bases. Per germline, CDR1 SGHRS and CDR2 YFSETQ. The CDR3 loop reads CASSLGGTYGYTF. Written as DNA, the CDR3 is TGCGCCAGCAGCTTGGGCGGAACCTATGGCTACACCTTC. Full variable domain (rest looked up from reference TRBV5-1 and TRBJ1-2): KAGVTQTPRYLIKTRGQQVTLSCSPISGHRSVSWYQQTPGQGLQFLFEYFSETQRNKGNFPGRFSGRQFSNSRSEMNVSTLELGDSALYLCASSLGGTYGYTFGSGTRLTVV.

The chain links TRBV5-1 to TRBJ2-2; weak D call: TRBD1 (7 bases). V lost 6 bases and J lost 3, with 15 bases in between. The CDR3 is 15 residues long. Germline V gives CDR1 SGHRS, CDR2 YFSETQ. In DNA form, the CDR3 reads TGCGCCAGCAATAAGGAGGGGGCCTACACCGGGGAGCTGTTTTTT. Amino acid sequence: CASNKEGAYTGELFF.

The V call is TRBV7-9, the J call TRBJ2-1; 9 bases agree with TRBD2. The ends lost 5 bases at V and 5 bases at J; junction bases unmatched: 4. In germline, CDR1 is SEHNR, CDR2 FQNEAQ (reference sequence). The CDR3 runs 14 residues. In DNA, the CDR3 is TGTGCCAGCAGCCCTAGCGGGGCCCACAATGAGCAGTTCTTC. It is translated as CASSPSGAHNEQFF.

The rearrangement joins TRBV7-2 to TRBJ2-3; 7 bases align to TRBD2. Unmatched junction bases numbered 5, after V lost 5 bases and J lost 6 bases. The CDR3 runs 13 residues. Germline-derived CDR1 and CDR2 are SGHTA and FQGNSA. CDR3 residues: CASSLGLTDTQYF. The CDR3 DNA follows: TGTGCCAGCAGCCTGGGACTAACTGATACGCAGTATTTT.

The genes are TRBV19 and TRBJ2-7, with D perhaps TRBD2 (6 bases). This CDR3 is built from 18 residues. Germline CDR1 is LNHDA and CDR2 is SQIVND (reference sequence). V was trimmed by 4 bases and J by 2 bases, leaving 24 bases between them. The CDR3 DNA follows: TGTGCCAGTAGTACCACCTCATTGGGGCGGGGACGAACCTACGAGCAGTACTTC. Translated, it gives CASSTTSLGRGRTYEQYF.

The chain carries TRBV6-1 and TRBJ2-3, with TRBD2 matching over 7 bases. Germline V gives CDR1 MNHNS, CDR2 SASEGT. The junction had 4 bases not matched to a gene; V was cut back by 7 bases and J by 0 bases. The CDR3 is 14 residues long. CDR3 sequence reads: CASTFSGSTDTQYF. DNA of the CDR3: TGTGCCAGCACTTTTAGCGGGAGCACAGATACGCAGTATTTT.

This chain uses TRBV19 with TRBJ2-3; a weak D match, TRBD2 (5 bases). This CDR3 is built from 16 residues. Trimming left V 7 bases short and J 3 bases short, with 20 bases between. The V gene's germline CDR1 is LNHDA and CDR2 SQIVND (reference sequence). CDR3 DNA sequence: TGTGCCAGTACCCGGCCTGCCGGAGCGGCGACAGATACGCAGTATTTT. Amino acids: CASTRPAGAATDTQYF.